This T cell receptor beta chain was found in a study of T-cell reconstitution after alpha-beta-depleted transplantation in children. Unique molecular identifiers were built into the TCRbeta library. MiXCR, run by TCRdb on the PCR reads, gives a single entry per CDR3 protein. Found here are a few hundred thousand distinct CDR3 sequences, roughly a tenth of them singletons; the top ten hold roughly 5.5%. The V gene's germline CDR1 is SQVTM and CDR2 ANQGSEA. The CDR3 extends over 14 amino acids. Trimming stripped 8 bases from V and 0 bases from J, with 15 bases between. The chain combines TRBV29-1 with TRBJ2-3; D unresolved. This TCR was recovered from a human donor who donated a stem cell graft to a child with acute myeloid leukemia. The source was PBMCs from the stem cell graft donor, collected from the stem cell graft. The CDR3 DNA is TGCAGCCTCCCTAAGGGCCCGAGCACAGATACGCAGTATTTT. Its translation is CSLPKGPSTDTQYF.